This T cell receptor (beta chain) was sequenced for a study of blood T cells in healthy people across ages. A sample-barcoded 5' primer and a J-beta primer mix were used in a second PCR of roughly 6 to 11 cycles. TCRdb itself ran the 5' RACE reads through MiXCR, one entry per CDR3 protein. The sample lists roughly 1,300,000 distinct CDR3 sequences, roughly 59% occurring once. CDR3 size: 18 residues. Trimming took off 0 bases at V and 4 bases at J, with 19 bases between the two ends. Germline V gene lookup returns CDR1 ENHRY and CDR2 SYGVKD. This TCR came from a man between 18 and 29 years old in good health. The sequenced sample was blood. This chain links TRBV10-3 with TRBJ1-3; maybe TRBD1 (5 bases). The CDR3: CAISESVYGTPGGNTIYF. CDR3 bases: TGTGCCATCAGTGAGTCGGTCTATGGGACCCCCGGCGGAAACACCATATATTTT.